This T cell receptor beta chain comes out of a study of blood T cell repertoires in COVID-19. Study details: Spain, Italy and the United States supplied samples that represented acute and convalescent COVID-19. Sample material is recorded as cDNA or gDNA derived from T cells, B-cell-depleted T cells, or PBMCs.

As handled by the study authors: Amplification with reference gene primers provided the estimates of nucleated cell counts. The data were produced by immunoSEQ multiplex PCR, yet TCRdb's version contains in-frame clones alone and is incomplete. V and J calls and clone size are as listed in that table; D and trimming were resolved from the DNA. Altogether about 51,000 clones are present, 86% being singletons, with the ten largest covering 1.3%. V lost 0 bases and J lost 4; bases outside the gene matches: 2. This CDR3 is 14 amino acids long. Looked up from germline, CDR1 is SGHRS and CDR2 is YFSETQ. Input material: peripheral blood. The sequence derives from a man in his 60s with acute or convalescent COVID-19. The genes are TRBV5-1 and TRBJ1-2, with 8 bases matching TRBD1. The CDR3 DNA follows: TGCGCCAGCAGCTTGGATGGACAGGGCTATGGCTACACCTTC. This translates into CASSLDGQGYGYTF.